The rows below give T cell receptor beta chains drawn from one sample of a study of blood T cell repertoires in COVID-19. Generated by immunoSEQ multiplex PCR, the TCRdb table keeps only in-frame clones and is missing some. The repertoire holds almost 250,000 clones, with more than 75% as singletons. What was sequenced was PBMCs or T cells enriched from blood (not recorded which). Receptors originate from a woman aged 45-65 years who had recovered from COVID-19. The CDR3 runs from the conserved cysteine through the conserved F or W. The order of the fields is CDR3 protein, CDR3 DNA, V gene, clone size, J gene, D gene. The D gene is left open where the match is weak. Some rows have no size entry. The others give once, few or many, or a class for an expanded clone.

cdr3_aa: CASSFSRDFGYEQYF
cdr3_nt: TGTGCCAGCAGTTTTTCACGGGACTTTGGCTACGAGCAGTACTTC
v_call: TRBV28
clone_size: -
j_call: TRBJ2-7
d_call: -

cdr3_aa: CASSHRDRAYEQYF
cdr3_nt: TGTGCCAGCAGCCACCGGGACAGGGCCTACGAGCAGTACTTC
v_call: TRBV7-8
clone_size: -
j_call: TRBJ2-7
d_call: TRBD1

cdr3_aa: CAWSRGQRVEPQHF
cdr3_nt: TGTGCCTGGAGCAGGGGACAACGGGTAGAGCCCCAGCATTTT
v_call: TRBV30
clone_size: -
j_call: TRBJ1-5
d_call: -

cdr3_aa: CASSPWRQAAPGEQYF
cdr3_nt: TGTGCCAGCTCACCATGGAGACAGGCCGCCCCGGGCGAGCAGTACTTC
v_call: TRBV18
clone_size: -
j_call: TRBJ2-7
d_call: -

cdr3_aa: CASNRDSNEQFF
cdr3_nt: TGTGCCAGCAACCGGGACAGCAATGAGCAGTTCTTC
v_call: TRBV25-1
clone_size: -
j_call: TRBJ2-1
d_call: TRBD1

cdr3_aa: CASSQAGTGGYEQYF
cdr3_nt: TGCGCCAGCAGCCAAGCGGGGACAGGGGGCTACGAGCAGTACTTC
v_call: TRBV4-1
clone_size: -
j_call: TRBJ2-7
d_call: TRBD1

cdr3_aa: CASRPTGVNEQYF
cdr3_nt: TGTGCCAGCAGACCCACAGGGGTCAACGAGCAGTACTTC
v_call: TRBV7-9
clone_size: -
j_call: TRBJ2-7
d_call: TRBD1

cdr3_aa: CASSIAVDRRAFF
cdr3_nt: TGTGCCAGTAGTATAGCCGTTGACAGGAGGGCTTTCTTT
v_call: TRBV19
clone_size: -
j_call: TRBJ1-1
d_call: -

cdr3_aa: CASSADRGFGYTF
cdr3_nt: TGTGCCAGCAGTGCGGACAGGGGATTCGGCTACACCTTC
v_call: TRBV6-6
clone_size: -
j_call: TRBJ1-2
d_call: TRBD1

cdr3_aa: CASSPQRLAAGGTQYF
cdr3_nt: TGTGCCAGCAGCCCCCAACGATTAGCGGCCGGCGGGACCCAGTACTTC
v_call: TRBV3-1/TRBV3-2
clone_size: -
j_call: TRBJ2-5
d_call: -

cdr3_aa: CASSRSGRRAFF
cdr3_nt: TGTGCCAGCAGCAGGTCAGGCCGTCGAGCTTTCTTT
v_call: TRBV13
clone_size: -
j_call: TRBJ1-1
d_call: -

cdr3_aa: CASRPGQGVYEQYF
cdr3_nt: TGTGCCAGCAGACCGGGACAGGGTGTCTACGAGCAGTACTTC
v_call: TRBV28
clone_size: -
j_call: TRBJ2-7
d_call: TRBD1

cdr3_aa: CASSIGIANYGYTF
cdr3_nt: TGTGCCAGTAGTATAGGCATAGCTAACTATGGCTACACCTTC
v_call: TRBV19
clone_size: few
j_call: TRBJ1-2
d_call: -

cdr3_aa: CASSLGDPYEQYF
cdr3_nt: TGTGCCAGCAGTTTGGGCGATCCCTACGAGCAGTACTTC
v_call: TRBV12-3/TRBV12-4
clone_size: once
j_call: TRBJ2-7
d_call: -

cdr3_aa: CASSLQGYQPQHF
cdr3_nt: TGTGCCAGCAGTTTACAGGGGTACCAGCCCCAGCATTTT
v_call: TRBV27
clone_size: -
j_call: TRBJ1-5
d_call: -

cdr3_aa: CASSLPRQQDYGYTF
cdr3_nt: TGTGCCAGCAGTTTACCCCGACAGCAGGACTATGGCTACACCTTC
v_call: TRBV28
clone_size: -
j_call: TRBJ1-2
d_call: -

cdr3_aa: CASSLSWTGDTGELFF
cdr3_nt: TGCGCCAGCAGCTTGAGCTGGACAGGAGACACCGGGGAGCTGTTTTTT
v_call: TRBV5-1
clone_size: -
j_call: TRBJ2-2
d_call: TRBD1

cdr3_aa: CASRREGEGEQFF
cdr3_nt: TGCGCCAGCAGGCGGGAGGGCGAGGGTGAGCAGTTCTTC
v_call: TRBV5-1
clone_size: -
j_call: TRBJ2-1
d_call: TRBD2

cdr3_aa: CASSLRTTEAFF
cdr3_nt: TGTGCCAGCAGTTTACGGACAACTGAAGCTTTCTTT
v_call: TRBV28
clone_size: -
j_call: TRBJ1-1
d_call: -

cdr3_aa: CASSLAQQPQHF
cdr3_nt: TGTGCCAGCAGCTTAGCGCAGCAGCCCCAGCATTTT
v_call: TRBV7-2
clone_size: -
j_call: TRBJ1-5
d_call: -

cdr3_aa: CASSALVGAGTDTQYF
cdr3_nt: TGTGCCAGCAGCGCCCTCGTTGGGGCGGGCACAGATACGCAGTATTTT
v_call: TRBV9
clone_size: once
j_call: TRBJ2-3
d_call: -

cdr3_aa: CASSRQGNTEAFF
cdr3_nt: TGTGCCAGCAGCCGACAGGGGAACACTGAAGCTTTCTTT
v_call: TRBV14
clone_size: -
j_call: TRBJ1-1
d_call: TRBD1

cdr3_aa: CASSFGGAGNEQFF
cdr3_nt: TGTGCCAGCAGCTTTGGGGGCGCGGGTAATGAGCAGTTCTTC
v_call: TRBV11-3
clone_size: -
j_call: TRBJ2-1
d_call: -

cdr3_aa: CATNRDRGGSNQPQHF
cdr3_nt: TGTGCCACGAACCGGGACAGGGGTGGGAGCAATCAGCCCCAGCATTTT
v_call: TRBV19
clone_size: -
j_call: TRBJ1-5
d_call: TRBD1

cdr3_aa: CASSPIAGQETQYF
cdr3_nt: TGTGCCAGCTCACCCATAGCGGGACAAGAGACCCAGTACTTC
v_call: TRBV18
clone_size: -
j_call: TRBJ2-5
d_call: TRBD2

cdr3_aa: CASRGNRVPYNSPLHF
cdr3_nt: TGTGCCAGCAGAGGGAACAGGGTCCCTTATAATTCACCCCTCCACTTT
v_call: TRBV28
clone_size: -
j_call: TRBJ1-6
d_call: -

cdr3_aa: CSASSGSGGYSEQFF
cdr3_nt: TGCAGTGCTAGTTCTGGGTCCGGGGGATATAGTGAGCAGTTCTTC
v_call: TRBV20-1
clone_size: -
j_call: TRBJ2-1
d_call: -